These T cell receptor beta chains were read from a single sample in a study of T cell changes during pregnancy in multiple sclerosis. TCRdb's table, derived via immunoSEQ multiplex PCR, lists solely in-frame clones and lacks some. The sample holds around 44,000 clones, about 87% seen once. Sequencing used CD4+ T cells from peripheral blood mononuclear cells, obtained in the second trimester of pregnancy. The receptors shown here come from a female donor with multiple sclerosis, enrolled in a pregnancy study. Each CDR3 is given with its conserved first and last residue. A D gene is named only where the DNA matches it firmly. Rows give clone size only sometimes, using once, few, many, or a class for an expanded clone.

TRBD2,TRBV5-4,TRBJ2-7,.,CASSLWLAGPNFPYEQYF,TGTGCCAGCAGCTTGTGGCTAGCGGGACCCAACTTCCCTTACGAGCAGTACTTC
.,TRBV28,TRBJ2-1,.,CASKGGDVYNEQFF,TGTGCCAGCAAAGGGGGAGATGTGTACAATGAGCAGTTCTTC
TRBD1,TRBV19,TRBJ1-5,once,CASSSWNQGAKDRQPQHF,TGTGCCAGTAGTTCATGGAATCAGGGGGCGAAAGACCGTCAGCCCCAGCATTTT
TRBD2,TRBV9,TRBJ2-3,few,CASSVAGGGRAQDTQYF,TGTGCCAGCAGCGTAGCGGGAGGCGGGAGGGCCCAAGATACGCAGTATTTT
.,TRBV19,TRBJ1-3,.,CASSDRTATSGNTIYF,TGTGCCAGTAGTGACAGGACTGCCACCTCTGGAAACACCATATATTTT
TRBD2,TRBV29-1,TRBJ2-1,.,CSVGKLGLAGSYNEQFF,TGCAGCGTTGGCAAACTGGGACTAGCGGGCTCCTACAATGAGCAGTTCTTC
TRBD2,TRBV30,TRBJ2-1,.,CAWQTGTSGYNEQFF,TGTGCCTGGCAAACCGGGACTAGCGGCTACAATGAGCAGTTCTTC
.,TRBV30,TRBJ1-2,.,CASVPVLNYGYTF,TGTGCCTCCGTTCCCGTTCTTAACTATGGCTACACCTTC
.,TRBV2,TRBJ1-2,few,CASSEARGEVGYTF,TGTGCCAGCAGTGAAGCGCGGGGGGAGGTGGGCTACACCTTC
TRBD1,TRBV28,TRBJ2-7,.,CASSQPGQGDEQYF,TGTGCCAGCAGCCAACCCGGACAGGGAGACGAGCAGTACTTC
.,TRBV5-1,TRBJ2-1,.,CASSLVVAREQFF,TGCGCCAGCAGCCTGGTCGTGGCCCGTGAGCAGTTCTTC